Described below is a single T cell receptor beta chain sequence and its context. What it binds is unknown. TCRdb's copy holds only in-frame clones and misses some; the assay was immunoSEQ multiplex PCR. The sample has approximately 37,000 clones; approximately 70% are singletons. When around nine days of culture had elapsed, CD4+ T cells were isolated. Participants completed two doses of the BNT162b2 or mRNA-1273 vaccine. This specimen belongs to a study of vaccination effects on CD4 cells after COVID-19. Study-wide results and limits: Infection- and vaccine-induced clones contracted markedly late after vaccination.

Germline V gene lookup returns CDR1 MNHEY and CDR2 SVGAGI. The V end was cut by 5 bases, the J end by 7 bases, with 8 bases between. The CDR3 is 11 amino acids. This sample comprised CD4+ T cells from PBMCs cultured without peptide, obtained after COVID-19 vaccination. The clonotype comes from a human donor who received a COVID-19 vaccine. This chain links TRBV6-5 with TRBJ1-2; D remains unclear. CDR3 region: CASSRGGGYTF. DNA for the CDR3: TGTGCCAGCAGTCGGGGAGGTGGCTACACCTTC.